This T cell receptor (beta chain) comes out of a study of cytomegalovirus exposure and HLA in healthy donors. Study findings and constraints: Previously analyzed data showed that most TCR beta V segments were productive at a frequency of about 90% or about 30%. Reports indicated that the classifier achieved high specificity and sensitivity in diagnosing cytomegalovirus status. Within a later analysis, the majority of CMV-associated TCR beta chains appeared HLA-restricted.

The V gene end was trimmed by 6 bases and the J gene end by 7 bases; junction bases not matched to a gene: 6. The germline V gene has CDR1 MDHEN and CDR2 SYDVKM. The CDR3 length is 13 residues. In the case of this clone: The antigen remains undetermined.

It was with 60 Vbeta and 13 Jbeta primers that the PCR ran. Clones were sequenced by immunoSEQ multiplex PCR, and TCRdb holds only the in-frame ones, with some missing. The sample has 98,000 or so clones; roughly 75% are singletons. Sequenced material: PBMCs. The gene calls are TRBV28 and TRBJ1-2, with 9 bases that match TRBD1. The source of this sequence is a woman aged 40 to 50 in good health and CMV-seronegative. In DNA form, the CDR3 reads TGTGCCAGCAGGTGGACAGGGGTCGGTGGCTACACCTTC. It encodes CASRWTGVGGYTF.